A selection of T cell receptor beta chains follows, all from one sample in a study of blood T cell repertoires in COVID-19. Method: immunoSEQ multiplex PCR; TCRdb's copy keeps in-frame clones and lacks some. The sample consists of about 250,000 clones, 87% of them appearing once. The sequencing input was peripheral blood. All receptors derive from a man aged 18-30 years with active or convalescent COVID-19. Both conserved end residues are part of each CDR3. D genes are given only for firm matches. Only some rows state a clone size, as once, few, many or a class for expanded clones.

TRBJ2-2 TRBD2 TRBV4-2 NA CASSQDTSGYANTGELFF TGTGCCAGCAGCCAAGACACTAGCGGCTACGCGAACACCGGGGAGCTGTTTTTT
TRBJ1-2 TRBD1 TRBV5-1 NA CASSSQGGAYGYTF TGCGCCAGCAGCTCCCAAGGGGGCGCCTATGGCTACACCTTC
TRBJ1-1 TRBD1 TRBV6-6 NA CASSFDTGGTEAFF TGTGCCAGCAGTTTCGACACAGGGGGCACTGAAGCTTTCTTT
TRBJ1-2 NA TRBV13 NA CASSLESRYGYTF TGTGCCAGCAGCTTAGAATCCCGGTATGGCTACACCTTC
TRBJ2-1 TRBD1 TRBV5-8 NA CASSKQGADNEQFF TGTGCCAGCAGCAAGCAGGGGGCGGATAATGAGCAGTTCTTC
TRBJ2-1 TRBD1 TRBV7-7 NA CASSSTGTGVDNEQFF TGTGCCAGCAGCTCCACCGGGACAGGGGTCGACAATGAGCAGTTCTTC
TRBJ1-5 NA TRBV5-4 once CASSLARPTRSNQPQHF TGTGCCAGCAGCTTGGCAAGGCCCACGAGGAGCAATCAGCCCCAGCATTTT
TRBJ2-7 TRBD2 TRBV7-9 once CASSLGLAGNSYEQYF TGTGCCAGCAGCTTAGGGCTAGCGGGGAACTCCTACGAGCAGTACTTC
TRBJ1-2 TRBD1 TRBV5-1 once CASSSGQGGYGYTF TGCGCCAGCAGCTCGGGACAGGGTGGCTATGGCTACACCTTC
TRBJ1-3 TRBD1 TRBV6-5 NA CASSSGQGTGNTIYF TGTGCCAGCAGTAGCGGACAGGGGACTGGAAACACCATATATTTT
TRBJ2-7 TRBD1 TRBV7-6 NA CASSLRQGYEQYF TGTGCCAGCAGCTTAAGACAGGGCTACGAGCAGTACTTC
TRBJ2-5 NA TRBV7-9 NA CASSSPGEGTQYF TGTGCCAGCAGCTCACCGGGAGAAGGGACCCAGTACTTC
TRBJ1-1 NA TRBV5-6 NA CASSPLRDTMNTEAFF TGTGCCAGCAGCCCCCTCCGGGACACCATGAACACTGAAGCTTTCTTT
TRBJ1-4 TRBD1 TRBV7-6 NA CASSLAGWDSEGSEKLFF TGTGCCAGCAGCTTAGCGGGGTGGGACAGCGAAGGGTCTGAAAAACTGTTTTTT
TRBJ1-6 NA TRBV7-2 NA CASSSSGPQGDNSPLHF TGTGCCAGCAGCTCTTCTGGTCCACAGGGAGATAATTCACCCCTCCACTTT
TRBJ1-6 NA TRBV11-2 NA CASSLEWTSNSPLHF TGTGCCAGCAGCTTAGAATGGACATCGAATTCACCCCTCCACTTT
TRBJ1-1 TRBD1 TRBV5-8 NA CASSNRGDEAFF TGTGCCAGCAGTAACAGGGGTGATGAAGCTTTCTTT
TRBJ1-2 NA TRBV4-2 NA CASSQGGVQGYTF TGTGCCAGCAGCCAAGGGGGGGTGCAGGGCTACACCTTC
TRBJ2-2 TRBD1 TRBV2 NA CASRKDRQGTPGELFF TGTGCCAGCCGGAAGGATAGACAGGGGACGCCCGGGGAGCTGTTTTTT
TRBJ2-1 NA TRBV9 NA CASNGGTNNEQFF TGTGCCAGCAACGGGGGAACCAACAATGAGCAGTTCTTC
TRBJ2-7 NA TRBV6-2/TRBV6-3 NA CASSGRVYEQYF TGTGCCAGCAGTGGCAGGGTCTACGAGCAGTACTTC
TRBJ2-7 NA TRBV7-2 NA CASSLVGLQGGYEQYF TGTGCCAGCAGCTTAGTGGGGCTGCAGGGGGGCTACGAGCAGTACTTC
TRBJ2-3 TRBD2 TRBV19 NA CASSMGRGPDTQYF TGTGCCAGTAGTATGGGGAGGGGACCAGATACGCAGTATTTT
TRBJ2-5 TRBD2 TRBV3-1/TRBV3-2 NA CASSLTSGGETQYF TGTGCCAGCAGCCTTACTAGCGGGGGGGAGACCCAGTACTTC
TRBJ2-5 NA TRBV3-1/TRBV3-2 NA CASSRSGVTQYF TGTGCCAGCAGCCGATCCGGGGTGACCCAGTACTTC
TRBJ1-5 TRBD1 TRBV19 NA CASRTGPQPQHF TGTGCCAGTCGGACAGGCCCTCAGCCCCAGCATTTT
TRBJ2-7 NA TRBV12-1 NA CASSPGQGRYEQYF TGTGCCAGCAGCCCGGGACAGGGCCGGTACGAGCAGTACTTC
TRBJ1-1 TRBD1 TRBV7-3 NA CASSPRTGMNTEAFF TGTGCCAGCAGCCCAAGGACAGGGATGAACACTGAAGCTTTCTTT